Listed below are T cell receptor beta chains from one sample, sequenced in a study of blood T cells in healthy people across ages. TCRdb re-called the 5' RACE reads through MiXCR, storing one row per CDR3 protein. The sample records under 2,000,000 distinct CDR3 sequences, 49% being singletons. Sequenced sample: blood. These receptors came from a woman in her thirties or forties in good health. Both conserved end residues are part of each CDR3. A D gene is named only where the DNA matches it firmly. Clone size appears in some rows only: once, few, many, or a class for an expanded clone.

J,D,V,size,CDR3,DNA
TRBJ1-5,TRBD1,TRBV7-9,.,CASSLATQGASNQPQHF,TGTGCCAGCAGCTTAGCAACGCAGGGGGCTAGCAATCAGCCCCAGCATTTT
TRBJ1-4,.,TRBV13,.,CASSYGHPATNEKLFF,TGTGCCAGCAGCTACGGTCACCCTGCAACTAATGAAAAACTGTTTTTT
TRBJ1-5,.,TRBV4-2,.,CASSQVEPSNQPQHF,TGTGCCAGCAGCCAAGTAGAGCCAAGCAATCAGCCCCAGCATTTT
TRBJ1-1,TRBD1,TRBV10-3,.,CAISDFDRAAEAFF,TGTGCCATCAGTGATTTCGACAGGGCGGCTGAAGCTTTCTTT
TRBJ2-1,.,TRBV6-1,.,CASKANSYNEQFF,TGTGCCAGCAAGGCCAACAGCTACAATGAGCAGTTCTTC
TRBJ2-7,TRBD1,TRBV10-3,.,CAIRTGGDEQYF,TGTGCCATCAGAACAGGGGGCGATGAGCAGTACTTC
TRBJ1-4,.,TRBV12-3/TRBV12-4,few,CASSPGREKLFF,TGTGCCAGCTCTCCCGGGAGGGAAAAACTGTTTTTT
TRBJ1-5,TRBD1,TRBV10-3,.,CAISEKGASNQPQHF,TGTGCCATCAGTGAGAAGGGGGCTAGCAATCAGCCCCAGCATTTT
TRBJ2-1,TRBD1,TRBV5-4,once,CASSIYGQGLYNEQFF,TGTGCCAGCAGCATTTACGGACAGGGGTTATACAATGAGCAGTTCTTC
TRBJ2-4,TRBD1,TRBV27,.,CASRPQQTGIPPREQYF,TGTGCCAGCAGACCTCAGCAGACAGGGATACCCCCAAGGGAGCAGTACTTC
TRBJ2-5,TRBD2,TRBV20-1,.,CSARIGTSGAQETQYF,TGCAGTGCTAGAATAGGGACTAGCGGGGCCCAGGAGACCCAGTACTTC
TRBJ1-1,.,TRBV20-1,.,CSARDGTANTEAFF,TGCAGTGCTAGAGACGGGACGGCGAACACTGAAGCTTTCTTT
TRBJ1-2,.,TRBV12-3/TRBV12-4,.,CASRKMTTDYGYTF,TGTGCCAGCAGAAAGATGACAACTGACTATGGCTACACCTTC
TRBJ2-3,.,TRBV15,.,CATSSLIGGDTQYF,TGTGCCACCAGCAGTTTAATAGGCGGGGATACGCAGTATTTT
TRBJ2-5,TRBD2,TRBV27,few,CASSLYASGPQETQYF,TGTGCCAGCAGTTTATACGCTAGCGGCCCCCAAGAGACCCAGTACTTC
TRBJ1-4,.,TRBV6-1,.,CASIYQEVVFGEKLFF,TGTGCCAGCATCTATCAGGAGGTAGTATTCGGTGAAAAACTGTTTTTT
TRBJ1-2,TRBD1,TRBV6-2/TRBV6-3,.,CASSYLGQGNGYTF,TGTGCCAGCAGTTACCTGGGACAGGGCAATGGCTACACCTTC
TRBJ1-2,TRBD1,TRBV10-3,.,CAITGTGAGYTF,TGTGCCATCACTGGGACAGGGGCTGGCTACACCTTC
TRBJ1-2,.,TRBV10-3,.,CAISERMLLYGYTF,TGTGCCATCAGTGAGAGAATGCTCCTCTATGGCTACACCTTC
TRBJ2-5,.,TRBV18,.,CASSPFSQETQYF,TGTGCCAGCTCACCTTTCAGCCAAGAGACCCAGTACTTC
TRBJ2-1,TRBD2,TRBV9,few,CASSVGLRGVEQFF,TGTGCCAGCAGCGTAGGTCTGCGGGGGGTGGAGCAGTTCTTC
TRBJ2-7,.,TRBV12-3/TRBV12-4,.,CASSLSNIPPYEQYF,TGTGCCAGCAGTTTAAGTAATATACCCCCCTACGAGCAGTACTTC
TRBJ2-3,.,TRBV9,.,CASSAQGRASDTQYF,TGTGCCAGCAGCGCCCAGGGGAGGGCTTCAGATACGCAGTATTTT
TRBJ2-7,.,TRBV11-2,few,CASSLDQFEVRDNEQYF,TGTGCCAGCAGCTTAGATCAGTTTGAGGTCAGGGACAATGAGCAGTACTTC
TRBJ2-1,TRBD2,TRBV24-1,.,CATSDRTSGGYNEQFF,TGTGCCACCAGTGATCGGACTAGCGGGGGTTACAATGAGCAGTTCTTC
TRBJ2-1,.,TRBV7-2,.,CASSLFPPLPANPYNEQFF,TGTGCCAGCAGCTTATTTCCCCCCCTACCAGCCAATCCCTACAATGAGCAGTTCTTC
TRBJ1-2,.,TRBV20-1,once,CSARNREVEYGYTF,TGCAGTGCTAGGAACAGGGAGGTGGAATATGGCTACACCTTC
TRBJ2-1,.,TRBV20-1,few,CSARDPVGYHNEQFF,TGCAGTGCTAGAGACCCCGTCGGGTATCACAATGAGCAGTTCTTC
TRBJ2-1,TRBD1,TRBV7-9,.,CASSNRDRAFHEQFF,TGTGCCAGCAGCAATCGGGACAGGGCCTTCCATGAGCAGTTCTTC
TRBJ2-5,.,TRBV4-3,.,CASSQDPFPGFDLNEQYF,TGCGCCAGCAGCCAAGATCCTTTCCCAGGATTCGATTTAAATGAGCAGTACTTC
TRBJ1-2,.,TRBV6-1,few,CASSEYRGSYGYTF,TGTGCCAGCAGTGAATATCGGGGGAGCTATGGCTACACCTTC
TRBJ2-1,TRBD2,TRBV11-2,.,CASSPTGLAGAEQFF,TGTGCCAGCAGCCCCACGGGACTAGCGGGGGCCGAGCAGTTCTTC
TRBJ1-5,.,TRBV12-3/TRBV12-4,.,CTSSLAGGQGQPQHF,TGTACCAGCAGTTTAGCCGGGGGTCAAGGTCAGCCCCAGCATTTT
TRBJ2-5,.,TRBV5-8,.,CASARPHRSRETQYF,TGTGCCAGCGCCCGGCCCCACCGATCGCGAGAGACCCAGTACTTC
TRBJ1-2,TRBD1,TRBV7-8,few,CASSSEDRGRLGGYTF,TGTGCCAGCAGCTCAGAGGACAGGGGGCGTCTCGGCGGCTACACCTTC
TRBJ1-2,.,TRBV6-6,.,CACQGGALNYGYTF,TGTGCCTGCCAAGGGGGGGCACTTAACTATGGCTACACCTTC
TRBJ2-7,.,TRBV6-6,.,CASSNPHGDKSSYEQYF,TGTGCCAGCAGCAACCCCCACGGGGACAAGAGCTCCTACGAGCAGTACTTC
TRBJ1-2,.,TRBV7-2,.,CASSFRLGAGYTF,TGTGCCAGCAGCTTCAGGCTCGGGGCTGGCTACACCTTC
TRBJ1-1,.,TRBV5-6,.,CASSFSVAEAFF,TGTGCCAGCAGCTTTAGCGTCGCTGAAGCTTTCTTT
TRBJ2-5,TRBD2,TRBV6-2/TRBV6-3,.,CASSRLAAGRETQYF,TGTGCCAGCAGTCGACTAGCAGCGGGGAGAGAGACCCAGTACTTC
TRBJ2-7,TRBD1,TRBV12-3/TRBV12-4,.,CASSLRRDRDFSYGQYF,TGTGCCAGCAGTTTAAGGAGGGACAGGGACTTCTCCTACGGGCAGTACTTC
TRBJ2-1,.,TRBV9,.,CASSVEGIRYNEQFF,TGTGCCAGCAGCGTAGAAGGGATAAGGTACAATGAGCAGTTCTTC
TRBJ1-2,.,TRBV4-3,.,CASSPGGGSYGYTF,TGCGCCAGCAGCCCCGGCGGGGGCAGCTATGGCTACACCTTC
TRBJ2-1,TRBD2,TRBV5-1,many,CASSLELAGDNEQFF,TGTGCCAGCAGCTTAGAACTAGCGGGGGACAATGAGCAGTTCTTC
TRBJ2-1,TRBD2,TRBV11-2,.,CASNVVGGYNEQFF,TGTGCCAGCAACGTTGTCGGGGGGTACAATGAGCAGTTCTTC